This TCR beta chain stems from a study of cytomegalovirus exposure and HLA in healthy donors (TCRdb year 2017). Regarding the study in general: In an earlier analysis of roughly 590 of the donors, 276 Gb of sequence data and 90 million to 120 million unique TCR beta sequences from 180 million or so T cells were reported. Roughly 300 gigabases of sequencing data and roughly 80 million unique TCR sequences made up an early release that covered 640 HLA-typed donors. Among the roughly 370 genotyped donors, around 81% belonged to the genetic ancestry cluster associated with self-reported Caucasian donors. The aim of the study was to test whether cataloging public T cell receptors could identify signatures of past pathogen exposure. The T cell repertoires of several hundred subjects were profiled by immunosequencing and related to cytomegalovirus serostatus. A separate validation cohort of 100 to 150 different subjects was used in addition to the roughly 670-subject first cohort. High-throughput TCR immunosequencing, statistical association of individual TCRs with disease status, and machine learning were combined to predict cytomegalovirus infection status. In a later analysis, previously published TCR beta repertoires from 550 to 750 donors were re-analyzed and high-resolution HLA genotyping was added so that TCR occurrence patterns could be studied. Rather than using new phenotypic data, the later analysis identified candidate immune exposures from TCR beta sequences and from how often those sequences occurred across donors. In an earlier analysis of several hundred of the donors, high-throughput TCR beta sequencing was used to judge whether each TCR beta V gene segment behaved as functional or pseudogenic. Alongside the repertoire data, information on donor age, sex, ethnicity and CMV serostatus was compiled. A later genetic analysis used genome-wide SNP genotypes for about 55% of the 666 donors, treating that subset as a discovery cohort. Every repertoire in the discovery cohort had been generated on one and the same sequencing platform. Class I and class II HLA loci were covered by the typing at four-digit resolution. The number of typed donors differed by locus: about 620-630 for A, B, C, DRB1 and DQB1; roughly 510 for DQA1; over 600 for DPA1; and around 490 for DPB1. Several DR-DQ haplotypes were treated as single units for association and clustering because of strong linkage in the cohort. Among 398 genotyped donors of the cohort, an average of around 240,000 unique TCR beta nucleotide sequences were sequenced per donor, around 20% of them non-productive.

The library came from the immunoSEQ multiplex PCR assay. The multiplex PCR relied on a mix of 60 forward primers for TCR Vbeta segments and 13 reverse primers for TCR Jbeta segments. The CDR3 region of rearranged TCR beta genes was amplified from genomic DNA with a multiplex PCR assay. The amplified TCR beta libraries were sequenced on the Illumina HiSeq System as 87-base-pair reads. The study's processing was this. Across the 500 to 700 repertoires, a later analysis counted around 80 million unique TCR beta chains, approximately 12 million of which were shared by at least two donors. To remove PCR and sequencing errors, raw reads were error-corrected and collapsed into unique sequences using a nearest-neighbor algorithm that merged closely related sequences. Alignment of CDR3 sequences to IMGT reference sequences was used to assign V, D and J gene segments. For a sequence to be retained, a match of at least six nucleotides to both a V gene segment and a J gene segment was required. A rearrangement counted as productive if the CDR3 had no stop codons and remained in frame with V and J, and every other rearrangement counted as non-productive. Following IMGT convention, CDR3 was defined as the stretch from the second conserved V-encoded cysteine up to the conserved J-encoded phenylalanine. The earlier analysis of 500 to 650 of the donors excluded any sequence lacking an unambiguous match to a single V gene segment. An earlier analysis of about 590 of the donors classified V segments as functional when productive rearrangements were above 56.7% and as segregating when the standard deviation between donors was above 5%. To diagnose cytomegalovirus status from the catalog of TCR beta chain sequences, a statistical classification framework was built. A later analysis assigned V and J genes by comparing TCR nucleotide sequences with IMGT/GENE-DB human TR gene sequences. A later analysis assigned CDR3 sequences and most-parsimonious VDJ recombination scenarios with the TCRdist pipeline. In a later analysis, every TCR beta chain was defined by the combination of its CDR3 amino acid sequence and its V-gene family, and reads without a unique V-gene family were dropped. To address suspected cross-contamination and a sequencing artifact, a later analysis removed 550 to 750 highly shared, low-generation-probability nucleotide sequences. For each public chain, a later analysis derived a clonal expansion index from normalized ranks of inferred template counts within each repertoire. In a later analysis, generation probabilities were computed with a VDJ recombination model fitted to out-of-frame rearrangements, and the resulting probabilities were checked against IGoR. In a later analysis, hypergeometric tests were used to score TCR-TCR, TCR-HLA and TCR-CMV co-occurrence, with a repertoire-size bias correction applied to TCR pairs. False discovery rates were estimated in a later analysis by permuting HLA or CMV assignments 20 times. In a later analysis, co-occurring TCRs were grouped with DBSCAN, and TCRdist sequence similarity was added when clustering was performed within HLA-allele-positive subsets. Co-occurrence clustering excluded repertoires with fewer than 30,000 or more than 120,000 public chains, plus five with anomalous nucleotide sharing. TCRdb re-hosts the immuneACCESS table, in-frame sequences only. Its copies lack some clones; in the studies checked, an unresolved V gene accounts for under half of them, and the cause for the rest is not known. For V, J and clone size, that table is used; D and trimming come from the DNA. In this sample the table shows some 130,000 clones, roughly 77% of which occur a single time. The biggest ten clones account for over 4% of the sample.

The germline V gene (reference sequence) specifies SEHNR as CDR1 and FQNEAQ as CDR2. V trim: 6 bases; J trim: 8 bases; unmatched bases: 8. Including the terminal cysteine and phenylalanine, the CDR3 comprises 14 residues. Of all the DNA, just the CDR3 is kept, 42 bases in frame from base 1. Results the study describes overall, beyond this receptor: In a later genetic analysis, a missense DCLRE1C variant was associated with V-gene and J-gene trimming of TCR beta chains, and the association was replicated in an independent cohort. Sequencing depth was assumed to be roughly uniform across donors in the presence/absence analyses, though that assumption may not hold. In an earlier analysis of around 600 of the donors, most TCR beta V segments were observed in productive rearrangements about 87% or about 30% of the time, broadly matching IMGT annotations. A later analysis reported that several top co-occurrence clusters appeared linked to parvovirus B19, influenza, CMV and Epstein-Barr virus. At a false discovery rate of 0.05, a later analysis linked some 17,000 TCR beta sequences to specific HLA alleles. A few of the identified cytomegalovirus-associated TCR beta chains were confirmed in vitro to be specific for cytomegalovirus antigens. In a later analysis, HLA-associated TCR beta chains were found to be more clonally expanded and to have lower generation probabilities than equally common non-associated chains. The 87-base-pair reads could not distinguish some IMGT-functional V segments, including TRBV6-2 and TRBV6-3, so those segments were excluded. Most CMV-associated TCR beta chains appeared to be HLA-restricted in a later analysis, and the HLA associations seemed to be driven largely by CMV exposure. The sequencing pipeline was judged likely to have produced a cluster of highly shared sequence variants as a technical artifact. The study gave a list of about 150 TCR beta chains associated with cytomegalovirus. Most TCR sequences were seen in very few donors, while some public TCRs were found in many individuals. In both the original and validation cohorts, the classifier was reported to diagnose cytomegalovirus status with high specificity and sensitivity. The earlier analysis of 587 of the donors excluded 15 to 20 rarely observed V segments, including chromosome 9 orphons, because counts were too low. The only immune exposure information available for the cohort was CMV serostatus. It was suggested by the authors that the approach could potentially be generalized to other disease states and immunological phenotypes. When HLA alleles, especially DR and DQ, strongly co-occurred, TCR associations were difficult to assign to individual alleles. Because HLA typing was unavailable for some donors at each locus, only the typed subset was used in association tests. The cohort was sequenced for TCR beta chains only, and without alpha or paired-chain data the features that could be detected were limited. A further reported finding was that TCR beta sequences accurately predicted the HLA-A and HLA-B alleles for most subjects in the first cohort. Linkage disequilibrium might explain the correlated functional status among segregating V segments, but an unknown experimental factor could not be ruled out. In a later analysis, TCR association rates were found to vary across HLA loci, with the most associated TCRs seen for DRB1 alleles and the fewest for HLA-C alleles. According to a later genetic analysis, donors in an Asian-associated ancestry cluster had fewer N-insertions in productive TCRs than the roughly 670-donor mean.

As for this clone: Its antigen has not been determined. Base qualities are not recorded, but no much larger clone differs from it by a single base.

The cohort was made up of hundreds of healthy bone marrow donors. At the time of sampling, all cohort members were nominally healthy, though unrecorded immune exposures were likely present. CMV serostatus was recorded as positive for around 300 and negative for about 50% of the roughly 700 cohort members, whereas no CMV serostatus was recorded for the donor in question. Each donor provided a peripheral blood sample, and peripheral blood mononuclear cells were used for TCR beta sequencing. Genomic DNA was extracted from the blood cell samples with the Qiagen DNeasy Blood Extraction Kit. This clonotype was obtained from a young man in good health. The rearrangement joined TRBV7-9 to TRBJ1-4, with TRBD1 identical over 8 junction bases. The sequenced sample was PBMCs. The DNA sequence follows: TGTGCCAGCAGTCCGGACAGGGTGGCCGAAAAACTGTTTTTT. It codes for CASSPDRVAEKLFF.